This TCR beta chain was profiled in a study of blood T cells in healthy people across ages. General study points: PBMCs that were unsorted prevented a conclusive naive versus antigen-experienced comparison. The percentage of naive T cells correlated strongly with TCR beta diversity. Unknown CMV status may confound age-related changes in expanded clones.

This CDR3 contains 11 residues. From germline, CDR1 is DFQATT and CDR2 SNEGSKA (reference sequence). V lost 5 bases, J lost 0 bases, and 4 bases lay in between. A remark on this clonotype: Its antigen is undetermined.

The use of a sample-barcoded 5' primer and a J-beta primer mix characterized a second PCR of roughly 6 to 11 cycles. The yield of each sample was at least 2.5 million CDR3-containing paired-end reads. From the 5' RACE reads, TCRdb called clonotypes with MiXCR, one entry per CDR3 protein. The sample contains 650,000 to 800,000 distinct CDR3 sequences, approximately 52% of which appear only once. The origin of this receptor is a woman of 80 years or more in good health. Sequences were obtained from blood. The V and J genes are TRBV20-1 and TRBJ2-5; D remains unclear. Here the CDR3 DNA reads TGCAGTGCTTCGTACCAAGAGACCCAGTACTTC. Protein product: CSASYQETQYF.